This entry is about one T cell receptor beta chain. Germline CDR1 is SGHRS and CDR2 is YFSETQ. The CDR3 has 17 amino acids. Unmatched junction bases numbered 12, after V lost 2 bases and J lost 3 bases. The data were taken from a study of T cell changes during pregnancy in multiple sclerosis. Sequenced by immunoSEQ multiplex PCR; TCRdb stores in-frame clones only, minus some. The data show tens of thousands of clones, about nine tenths seen once. The TCR originated in a female donor with multiple sclerosis, enrolled in a pregnancy study. The V call is TRBV5-1, the J call TRBJ2-7, with 9 nucleotides matching TRBD2. The source was CD8+ T cells from peripheral blood mononuclear cells, collected in the second trimester of pregnancy. This chain's CDR3 is CASSFLTQREALYEQYF. The DNA for the CDR3 is TGCGCCAGCAGCTTTTTAACCCAGCGGGAGGCACTCTACGAGCAGTACTTC.